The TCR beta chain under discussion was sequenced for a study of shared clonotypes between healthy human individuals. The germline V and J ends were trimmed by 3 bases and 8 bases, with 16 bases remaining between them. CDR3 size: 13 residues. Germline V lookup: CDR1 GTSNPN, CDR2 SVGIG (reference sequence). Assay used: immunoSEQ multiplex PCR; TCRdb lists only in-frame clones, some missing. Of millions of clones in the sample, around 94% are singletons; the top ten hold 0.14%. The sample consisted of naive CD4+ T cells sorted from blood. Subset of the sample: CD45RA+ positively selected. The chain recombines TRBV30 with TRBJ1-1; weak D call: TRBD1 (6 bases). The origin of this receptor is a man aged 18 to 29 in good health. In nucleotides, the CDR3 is TGTGCCTGGAGCGCCACAGGGAGGGGGGAAGCTTTCTTT. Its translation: CAWSATGRGEAFF.